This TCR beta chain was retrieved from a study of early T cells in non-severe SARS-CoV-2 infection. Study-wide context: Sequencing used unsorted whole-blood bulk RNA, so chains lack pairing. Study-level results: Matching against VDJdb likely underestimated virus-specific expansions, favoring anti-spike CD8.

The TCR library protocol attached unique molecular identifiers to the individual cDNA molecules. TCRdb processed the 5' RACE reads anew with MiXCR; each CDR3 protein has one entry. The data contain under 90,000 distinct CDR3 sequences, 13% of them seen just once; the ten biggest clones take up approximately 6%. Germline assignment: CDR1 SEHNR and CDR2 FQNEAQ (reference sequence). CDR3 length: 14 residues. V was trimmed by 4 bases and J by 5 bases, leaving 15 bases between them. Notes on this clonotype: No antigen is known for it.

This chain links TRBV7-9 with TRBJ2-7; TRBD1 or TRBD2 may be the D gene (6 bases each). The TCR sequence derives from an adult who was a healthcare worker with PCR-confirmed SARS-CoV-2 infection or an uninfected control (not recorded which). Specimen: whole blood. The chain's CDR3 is CASSWGWGADEQYF. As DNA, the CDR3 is TGTGCCAGCAGCTGGGGCTGGGGGGCCGACGAGCAGTACTTC.